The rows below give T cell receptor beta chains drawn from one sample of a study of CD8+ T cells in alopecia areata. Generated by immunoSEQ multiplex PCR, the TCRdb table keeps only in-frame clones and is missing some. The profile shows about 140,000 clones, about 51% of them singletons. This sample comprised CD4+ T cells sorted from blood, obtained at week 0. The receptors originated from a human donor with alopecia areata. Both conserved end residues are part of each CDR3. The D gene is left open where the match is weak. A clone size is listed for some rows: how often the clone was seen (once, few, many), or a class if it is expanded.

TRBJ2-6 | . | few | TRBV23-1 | TGCGCCAGCAGTCAGGGGGACGAGGCTGGGGCCAACGTCCTGACTTTC | CASSQGDEAGANVLTF
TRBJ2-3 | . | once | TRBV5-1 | TGCGCCAGCAGCTTGGAAGGACTCGGGTACACAGATACGCAGTATTTT | CASSLEGLGYTDTQYF
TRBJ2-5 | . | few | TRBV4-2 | TGTGCCAGCAGCCAAGATCGGGGGCGCCAAGAGACCCAGTACTTC | CASSQDRGRQETQYF
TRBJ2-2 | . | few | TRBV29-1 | TGCAGCGTTCACAGGAGCACCGGGGAGCTGTTTTTT | CSVHRSTGELFF
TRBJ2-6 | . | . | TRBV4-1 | TGCGCCAGCAGCCAAGAAGGGGCACAGGGTACTGGGGCCAACGTCCTGACTTTC | CASSQEGAQGTGANVLTF
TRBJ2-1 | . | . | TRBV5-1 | TGCGCCAGCAGCCCCCCGTTGAGCGCAAACAATGAGCAGTTCTTC | CASSPPLSANNEQFF
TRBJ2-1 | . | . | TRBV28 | TGTGCCAGCACCTCAAATAATGAGCAGTTCTTC | CASTSNNEQFF
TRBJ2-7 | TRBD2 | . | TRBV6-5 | TGTGCCACCCTAGCGGACCAGTCCTACGAGCAGTACTTC | CATLADQSYEQYF
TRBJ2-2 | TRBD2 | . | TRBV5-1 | TGCGCCAGCAGCTTTCGTGGCGGGAGCAACACCGGGGAGCTGTTTTTT | CASSFRGGSNTGELFF
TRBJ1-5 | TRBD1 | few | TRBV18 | TGTGCCAGCTCACCGGGGACAGGGGAACAGCCCCAGCATTTT | CASSPGTGEQPQHF
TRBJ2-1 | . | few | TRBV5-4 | TGTGCCAGCAGCTTGGTTACGGGGTTAGGTGAGCAGTTCTTC | CASSLVTGLGEQFF
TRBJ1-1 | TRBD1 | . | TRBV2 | TGTGCCAGCAGTCCACAGGGGGCAGTGACTGAAGCTTTCTTT | CASSPQGAVTEAFF
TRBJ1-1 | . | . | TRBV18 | TGTGCCAGCTCACCAGTCCAGAACACTGAAGCTTTCTTT | CASSPVQNTEAFF
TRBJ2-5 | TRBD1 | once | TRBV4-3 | TGCGCCAGCAGCCAAGAGTGGGACAGGGGATGGGAGACCCAGTACTTC | CASSQEWDRGWETQYF
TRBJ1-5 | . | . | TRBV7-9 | TGTGCCAGCAGCTCGTCCCCACAGGGATCTAATCAGCCCCAGCATTTT | CASSSSPQGSNQPQHF
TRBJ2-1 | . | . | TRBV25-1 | TGTGCCAGCAGTGAATCCGCGCGGTTGGGCTACAATGAGCAGTTCTTC | CASSESARLGYNEQFF
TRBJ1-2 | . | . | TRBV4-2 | TGTGCCAGCAGCCATACCACCCAGGAACAGAACTATGGCTACACCTTC | CASSHTTQEQNYGYTF
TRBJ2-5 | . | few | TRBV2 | TGTGCCAGCGGGGGTAGCACGCGGGAGACCCAGTACTTC | CASGGSTRETQYF
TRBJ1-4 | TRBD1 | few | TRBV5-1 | TGCGCCAGCAGCTCCGGACAGGGAAGGGAAAAACTGTTTTTT | CASSSGQGREKLFF
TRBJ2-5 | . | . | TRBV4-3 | TGCGCCAGCAGCCAGCAACAGGGCCTCCAAGAGACCCAGTACTTC | CASSQQQGLQETQYF
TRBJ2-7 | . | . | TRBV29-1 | TGCAGCGCCCGCACGGGTCCCTACGAGCAGTACTTC | CSARTGPYEQYF
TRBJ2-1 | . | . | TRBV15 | TGTGCCACCAGCTTCACAGACAATGAGCAGTTCTTC | CATSFTDNEQFF
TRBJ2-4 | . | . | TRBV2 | TGTGCCAGCAGTGATCGGGTAGCCAAAAACATTCAGTACTTC | CASSDRVAKNIQYF
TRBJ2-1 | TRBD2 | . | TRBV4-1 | TGCGCCAGCAGCCCCACTAGCGGGGGTTACAATGAGCAGTTCTTC | CASSPTSGGYNEQFF
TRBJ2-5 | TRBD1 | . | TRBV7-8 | TGTGCCAGCAGCACCGACAGGGAAGAGACCCAGTACTTC | CASSTDREETQYF
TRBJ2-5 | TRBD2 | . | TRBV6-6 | TGTGCCAGCAGTTACGGGGCTAGCGGTGTTGGGGAGACCCAGTACTTC | CASSYGASGVGETQYF
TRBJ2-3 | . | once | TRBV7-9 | TGTGCCAGCAGCTTAGAAAGCGTTTCCGGGGATACGCAGTATTTT | CASSLESVSGDTQYF